One and the same sample provided the 27 T cell receptor beta chains below, sequenced in a study of regulatory T cells in long-lasting Graves disease. The sample's time point: persistent/refractory GD, antithyroid drugs over 5 years with positive TRAb. The TCR library was prepared using RNA isolated from PBMCs. Arm-PCR of CDR3 regions with iRepertoire HTBI primers generated TCR beta libraries. TCRdb itself ran the multiplex PCR reads through MiXCR, one entry per CDR3 protein. This repertoire shows about 470,000 distinct CDR3 sequences, about a fifth found once; its top ten account for under 9%. This specimen was peripheral blood mononuclear cells (PBMCs), taken when the disease was refractory, from a patient treated with antithyroid drugs. The receptor set was obtained from a female donor with Graves disease.

The chain couples TRBV5-5 to TRBJ1-4, with D uncertain. Trimming took 4 bases from V and 4 from J, leaving 14 bases between them. CDR3 size: 15 residues. Germline V lookup: CDR1 SGHKS, CDR2 YYEKEE (reference sequence). CDR3 bases: TGTGCCAGCAGCCTATTGCCGGGGATTAATGAAAAACTGTTTTTT. This sequence encodes CASSLLPGINEKLFF.

Remarks on this clonotype: A much larger clone lies one base from this, so it may be a read error. This chain connects TRBV11-2 to TRBJ2-5, with 10 bases aligning to TRBD2. Germline lookup yields CDR1 SGHAT and CDR2 FQNNGV. The CDR3 loop spans 15 amino acids. The CDR3: CAGRPSGRGTETQYF. The CDR3 bases are TGTGCCGGCAGACCCAGCGGGAGGGGGACGGAGACCCAGTACTTC. Looking up the rest from reference TRBV11-2 and TRBJ2-5 gives the full variable domain: EAGVAQSPRYKIIEKRQSVAFWCNPISGHATLYWYQQILGQGPKLLIQFQNNGVVDDSQLPKDRFSAERLKGVDSTLKIQPAKLEDSAVYLCAGRPSGRGTETQYFGPGTRLLVL.

In this sample, this clonotype turned up many times. This chain joins TRBV12-3 or TRBV12-4 and TRBJ2-6; maybe TRBD2 (6 bases). The CDR3 contains 16 residues. V gave up 3 bases and J gave up 2 bases, with 11 bases separating them. CDR3 in DNA: TGTGCCAGCAGTTTTGGGACGGGGGCTGGGGCCAACGTCCTGACTTTC. Protein product: CASSFGTGAGANVLTF.

A note on this clonotype: This could be a read error, since a much larger clone is one nucleotide away. The chain recombines TRBV6-5 with TRBJ1-2, with D uncertain. In germline, CDR1 is MNHEY, CDR2 SVGAGI. The CDR3 is 15 residues long. CDR3 nucleotide sequence: TGTGCCAGCAGTTACTCGAATTCCGGTCTCTATAGCTACACCTTC. It codes for CASSYSNSGLYSYTF.

The genes are TRBV27 and TRBJ2-3, with 7 bases lining up with TRBD1. Looked up from germline, CDR1 is MNHEY and CDR2 is SMNVEV (reference sequence). Unmatched junction bases numbered 13, after V lost 5 bases and J lost 5 bases. The CDR3 contains 16 residues. The CDR3 DNA sequence: TGTGCCAGCAGTACCTTGGCTACAGGGGCGGGAGATACGCAGTATTTT. Amino acid sequence: CASSTLATGAGDTQYF.

This clonotype appeared a few times. The chain uses TRBV11-2 and TRBJ1-6, with 10 bases lining up with TRBD1. The CDR3 runs 15 residues. CDR1 and CDR2 (germline): SGHAT, FQNNGV. J gave up 8 bases and V 6 bases, and 7 bases lay outside the gene matches. DNA of the CDR3: TGTGCCAGCAGATCCGGGACAGGGGTATATTCACCCCTCCACTTT. This codes for CASRSGTGVYSPLHF. The full variable domain, its missing parts supplied by reference TRBV11-2 and TRBJ1-6, is EAGVAQSPRYKIIEKRQSVAFWCNPISGHATLYWYQQILGQGPKLLIQFQNNGVVDDSQLPKDRFSAERLKGVDSTLKIQPAKLEDSAVYLCASRSGTGVYSPLHFGNGTRLTVT.

This chain links TRBV7-2 with TRBJ2-1, with 8 bases identical to TRBD2. Germline CDR1 and CDR2: SGHTA and FQGNSA. Unmatched junction bases numbered 18, after V lost 5 bases and J lost 3 bases. The CDR3 extends over 19 amino acids. The CDR3 bases are TGTGCCAGCAGCCAGTTGGCTGGGAGGTCTAGCGGGTACTACAATGAGCAGTTCTTC. Translation: CASSQLAGRSSGYYNEQFF. Full variable domain (rest looked up from reference TRBV7-2 and TRBJ2-1): GAGVSQSPSNKVTEKGKDVELRCDPISGHTALYWYRQSLGQGLEFLIYFQGNSAPDKSGLPSDRFSAERTGGSVSTLTIQRTQQEDSAVYLCASSQLAGRSSGYYNEQFFGPGTRLTVL.

This clonotype was recorded many times. The chain recombines TRBV2 with TRBJ2-7; possibly TRBD2 for D (5 bases). Germline lookup yields CDR1 SNHLY and CDR2 FYNNEI. V was shortened by 10 bases and J by 5 bases, with 15 bases between the two germline ends. The CDR3 sequence is 12 residues long. The CDR3 nucleotides are TGTGCCACCTACGATAGCGTTCACGAGCAGTACTTC. It is translated as CATYDSVHEQYF.

The chain carries TRBV6-5 and TRBJ2-4; D remains unclear. Trimming left V 0 bases short and J 5 bases short, with 14 bases between. The CDR3 loop spans 16 amino acids. Germline CDR1 and CDR2: MNHEY and SVGAGI. In DNA, the CDR3 is TGTGCCAGCAGTTACTCGATGCGTACAAGACAAAACATTCAGTACTTC. This encodes CASSYSMRTRQNIQYF.

The chain recombines TRBV7-2 with TRBJ1-1, with D unclear. The CDR3 loop spans 15 amino acids. The germline V and J ends were trimmed by 0 bases and 4 bases, with 12 bases remaining between them. The germline V gene has CDR1 SGHTA and CDR2 FQGNSA. CDR3 nucleotides: TGTGCCAGCAGCTTAGCGCTCTGGGGATTCACTGAAGCTTTCTTT. This translates into CASSLALWGFTEAFF.

In this sample, this clonotype turned up many times. This chain links TRBV28 with TRBJ1-4; the D is unclear. The CDR3 runs to 13 residues. The V end was cut by 7 bases, the J end by 9 bases, with 15 bases between. Germline V gene data show CDR1 as MDHEN and CDR2 as SYDVKM. CDR3 loop: CASTWTMGKKLFF. In nucleotides, the CDR3 is TGTGCCAGCACGTGGACTATGGGGAAAAAACTGTTTTTT. Complete variable domain (other parts from reference TRBV28 and TRBJ1-4): DVKVTQSSRYLVKRTGEKVFLECVQDMDHENMFWYRQDPGLGLRLIYFSYDVKMKEKGDIPEGYSVSREKKERFSLILESASTNQTSMYLCASTWTMGKKLFFGSGTQLSVL.

This clonotype occurred a few times. J is TRBJ2-2 and V is TRBV11-2; D assignment may be TRBD1 or TRBD2 (5 bases each). CDR3 length: 15 amino acids. Germline V lookup: CDR1 SGHAT, CDR2 FQNNGV. V was clipped by 3 bases and J by 3 bases, with 11 bases between them. CDR3 in DNA: TGTGCCAGCAGCTTTCCGGGGCGGGACACCGGGGAGCTGTTTTTT. It encodes CASSFPGRDTGELFF.

A few counts support this clonotype. The J gene is TRBJ2-7, the V gene TRBV7-9, with TRBD2 identical over 8 bases. The germline V gene encodes CDR1 SEHNR and CDR2 FQNEAQ (reference sequence). The trim removed 2 bases at V and 5 bases at J, leaving 8 bases unmatched. The CDR3 contains 15 residues. CDR3 nucleotides: TGTGCCAGCAGCTTACGCGGCGGGAGGACGGACGAGCAGTACTTC. Residues: CASSLRGGRTDEQYF.

Ten or more counts support this clonotype. J is TRBJ2-7 and V is TRBV28, with D hard to call. Germline V gives CDR1 MDHEN, CDR2 SYDVKM. Trimming took off 6 bases at V and 7 bases at J, with 7 bases between the two ends. The CDR3 covers 10 residues. The CDR3 here is CASRAGEQYF. For the CDR3, the DNA is TGTGCCAGCAGAGCCGGGGAGCAGTACTTC.

The chain has TRBV28 and TRBJ2-3; 9 bases map to TRBD2. Looked up from germline, CDR1 is MDHEN and CDR2 is SYDVKM. CDR3 length: 15 residues. Trimming cost V 6 bases and J 0 bases; bases outside gene matches: 4. The CDR3 reads CASRLAGVSTDTQYF. For the CDR3, the DNA is TGTGCCAGCAGGTTAGCGGGAGTAAGCACAGATACGCAGTATTTT.

This clonotype was seen at least ten times. The chain employs TRBV15 and TRBJ2-5; D is perhaps TRBD1 or TRBD2 (6 bases each). CDR3 length: 16 amino acids. CDR1 and CDR2 from the germline V gene are LNHNV and YYDKDF (reference sequence). V was trimmed by 9 bases and J by 1 base, leaving 21 bases between them. CDR3 sequence reads: CATLIGGSGVQETQYF. CDR3 DNA: TGTGCCACTCTTATCGGGGGCAGCGGAGTCCAAGAGACCCAGTACTTC.

This clonotype was seen repeatedly, ten times or more. The rearrangement uses TRBV2 and TRBJ2-6; D is unresolved. V lost 5 bases to trimming and J lost 0 bases, with 8 bases between them. The CDR3 totals 15 residues. Germline V gene data show CDR1 as SNHLY and CDR2 as FYNNEI. Here the CDR3 DNA reads TGTGCCAGCAGTCCCAGGCACTCTGGGGCCAACGTCCTGACTTTC. Residues: CASSPRHSGANVLTF.

In this sample, this clonotype turned up a few times. The chain carries TRBV20-1 and TRBJ2-7, with D tentatively TRBD2 (6 bases). The CDR3 covers 14 residues. The germline V gene encodes CDR1 DFQATT and CDR2 SNEGSKA (reference sequence). Trimming pared 3 bases from V and 2 bases from J, leaving 14 bases between. The CDR3 loop reads CSASGRGYTYEQYF. The CDR3, as DNA: TGCAGTGCTAGCGGGAGAGGTTACACCTACGAGCAGTACTTC.

At least ten counts were recorded for this clonotype. The CDR3 region is CASSPAQVDPGVYGYTF. For the CDR3, the DNA is TGTGCCAGCAGCCCAGCTCAAGTCGACCCGGGAGTCTATGGCTACACCTTC. J is TRBJ1-2 and V is TRBV12-3 or TRBV12-4; D unresolved. V dropped 6 bases and J dropped 4 bases, with 24 bases sitting between them. This CDR3 has 17 residues.

This clonotype was seen ten or more times. The chain uses TRBV27 and TRBJ1-1; a weak D match, TRBD1 (6 bases). The V end was cut by 9 bases, the J end by 3 bases, with 14 bases between. The germline gives CDR1 MNHEY, CDR2 SMNVEV (reference sequence). This CDR3 is 13 amino acids long. The CDR3 sequence: CARTGPGDTEAFF. The CDR3, as DNA: TGTGCCAGGACAGGCCCAGGGGACACTGAAGCTTTCTTT.

This clonotype was seen a handful of times. The gene calls are TRBV7-9 and TRBJ2-7, with 12 bases lining up with TRBD2. The CDR3 totals 16 residues. V was pared by 1 base and J by 3 bases, with 4 bases of the junction left unmatched. The germline CDR1 and CDR2 sequences are SEHNR and FQNEAQ (reference sequence). CDR3 bases: TGTGCCAGCAGCTTAGTCGCTAGCGGGAGGGACTACGAGCAGTACTTC. It is translated as CASSLVASGRDYEQYF.

This clonotype was seen at least ten times. The gene calls are TRBV6-1 and TRBJ1-1; D gene ambiguous. Trimming removed 7 bases from V and 1 base from J, with 7 bases in between. The CDR3 spans 12 residues. Germline V gene sequence: CDR1 MNHNS, CDR2 SASEGT. The CDR3 DNA sequence: TGTGCCAGCACGAACTGGAACACTGAAGCTTTCTTT. Translation: CASTNWNTEAFF.

This clonotype was observed a few times. V gene TRBV5-1 combines with J gene TRBJ1-5, with D hard to call. The CDR3 length is 15 residues. Trimming took off 0 bases at V and 5 bases at J, with 12 bases between the two ends. Germline CDR1 is SGHRS and CDR2 is YFSETQ. CDR3 amino acids: CASSLEGAAYQPQHF. The CDR3 coding sequence is TGCGCCAGCAGCTTGGAAGGCGCAGCCTATCAGCCCCAGCATTTT. Together with reference TRBV5-1 and TRBJ1-5, the CDR3 gives the full variable domain: KAGVTQTPRYLIKTRGQQVTLSCSPISGHRSVSWYQQTPGQGLQFLFEYFSETQRNKGNFPGRFSGRQFSNSRSEMNVSTLELGDSALYLCASSLEGAAYQPQHFGDGTRLSIL.

This clonotype appeared many times. The V call is TRBV12-3 or TRBV12-4, the J call TRBJ2-5; 8 bases are shared with TRBD2. This CDR3 region has 16 residues. Unmatched junction bases numbered 6, after V lost 2 bases and J lost 1 base. CDR3 nucleotides: TGTGCCAGCAGTTTACCGGCGGGAGGCCCCCAAGAGACCCAGTACTTC. As protein: CASSLPAGGPQETQYF.

Ten or more counts support this clonotype. V and J are TRBV20-1 and TRBJ2-7, with a tentative D call TRBD1 (6 bases). From germline, CDR1 is DFQATT and CDR2 SNEGSKA (reference sequence). The CDR3 runs to 15 residues. V was cut by 0 bases and J by 0 bases, with 12 bases left in between. The CDR3 nucleotides are TGCAGTGCTAGAGACGGGACATCCAGCTCCTACGAGCAGTACTTC. Translating gives CSARDGTSSSYEQYF.

This clonotype was picked up many times. The chain is built from TRBV6-5 and TRBJ2-2; D is undetermined. Trimming left V 4 bases short and J 1 base short, with 7 bases between. Germline V gives CDR1 MNHEY, CDR2 SVGAGI. CDR3 length: 14 amino acids. The CDR3, as DNA: TGTGCCAGCAGTTCGGCAGGGAACACCGGGGAGCTGTTTTTT. Amino acids: CASSSAGNTGELFF.

This clonotype was detected many times. This chain links TRBV29-1 with TRBJ2-7; D possibly matches TRBD1 or TRBD2 (5 bases each). CDR3 length: 13 amino acids. V dropped 6 bases and J dropped 0 bases, with 12 bases sitting between them. Germline CDR1 and CDR2: SQVTM and ANQGSEA. This CDR3 is CSVGRRSSYEQYF. The CDR3 DNA follows: TGCAGCGTGGGACGCAGGAGCTCCTACGAGCAGTACTTC.